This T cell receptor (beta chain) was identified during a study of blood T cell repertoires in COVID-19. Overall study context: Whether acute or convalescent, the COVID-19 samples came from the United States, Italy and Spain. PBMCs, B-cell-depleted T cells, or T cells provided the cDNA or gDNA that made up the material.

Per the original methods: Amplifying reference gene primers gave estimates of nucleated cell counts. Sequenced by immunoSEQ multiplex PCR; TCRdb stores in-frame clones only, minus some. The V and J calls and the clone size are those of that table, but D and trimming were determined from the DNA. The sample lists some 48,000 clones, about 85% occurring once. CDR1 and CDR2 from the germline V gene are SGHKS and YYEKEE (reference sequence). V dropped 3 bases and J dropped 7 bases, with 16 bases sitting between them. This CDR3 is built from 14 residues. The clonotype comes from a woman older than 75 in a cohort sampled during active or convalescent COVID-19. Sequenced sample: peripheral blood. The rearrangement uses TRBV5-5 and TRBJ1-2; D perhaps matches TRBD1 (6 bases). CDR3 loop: CASSSDLIGGGYTF. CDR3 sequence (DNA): TGTGCCAGCAGCTCGGACTTGATAGGGGGTGGCTACACCTTC.